This TCR beta chain was retrieved from a study of blood T cell repertoires in COVID-19 (dated by TCRdb to the early 2020s). Some background on the complete study: Samples covering the acute and convalescent phases of COVID-19 were provided by collaborators in the United States, Italy and Spain. The material from the prospective study consisted of cDNA or gDNA derived from T cells, B-cell-depleted T cells, or PBMCs. The dataset comprised deeply sampled blood TCRbeta repertoires from subjects exposed to, actively infected with, or recovered from COVID-19. The repertoires were released in a freely available public database meant as a resource for research on the immune response to SARS-CoV-2. The samples were drawn from two sources: the first 160 participants of the ongoing ImmuneRACE study, and 1,000 to 1,500 subjects contributed by 6 global collaborators. Nearly every sample came with metadata listing a de-identified subject ID, COVID-19 status, age in years and sex. Where available, HLA class I and class II types were taken from metadata supplied by the sample provider and were not determined by assay-based typing.

TCRbeta CDR3 regions were amplified from genomic DNA using the immunoSEQ Assay, a bias-controlled multiplex PCR. In the authors' own workflow: Within the assay, amplification of reference gene primers was used to estimate how many nucleated cells each sample contained. To quantify the absolute abundance of each unique TCRbeta CDR3 rearrangement, sequence reads were collapsed and filtered. For each sample, productive Simpson clonality was calculated as the square root of Simpson's diversity index across productive rearrangements. In TCRdb, the immuneACCESS table is reduced to in-frame sequences with V and J assigned. These tables do not hold every clone; where another copy was compared, an unresolved V gene accounts for under half, and the others remain unexplained. Clonal size and the V and J genes are those of that table, whereas D and trimming came from the DNA. The sample data list around 86,000 clones, and roughly 84% of these were observed just once. 4.9% of the sample belongs to the ten largest clones.

From its cysteine to its phenylalanine, the CDR3 spans 13 amino acids. Only the CDR3 region is kept as DNA, spanning 39 bases read in frame from base 1. CDR1 and CDR2 are read off the germline V gene (reference sequence) as SGHKS and YYEKEE. The collaborating institutions used their own protocols to collect whole blood in K2EDTA tubes. For TCRbeta analysis, collaborators shipped samples as frozen whole blood, isolated PBMCs, or DNA extracted from either of those sample types. General study outcomes and caveats: Clinical and demographic metadata were provided uncurated, with the amount varying by source and participant.

Comment on this clone: Its antigen remains unidentified. At one of its ends the junction is not consistent with the germline gene, which may arise from a read error.

The sequence derives from a woman older than 75 with acute or convalescent COVID-19. Recombination joined TRBV5-5 with TRBJ2-2; 6 matching bases give a weak D call of TRBD2. Sequencing was carried out using peripheral blood. The encoded CDR3 is CASSPDNTGGLFF. DNA sequence: TGTGCCAGCAGCCCCGACAATACCGGGGGGCTGTTTTTT.